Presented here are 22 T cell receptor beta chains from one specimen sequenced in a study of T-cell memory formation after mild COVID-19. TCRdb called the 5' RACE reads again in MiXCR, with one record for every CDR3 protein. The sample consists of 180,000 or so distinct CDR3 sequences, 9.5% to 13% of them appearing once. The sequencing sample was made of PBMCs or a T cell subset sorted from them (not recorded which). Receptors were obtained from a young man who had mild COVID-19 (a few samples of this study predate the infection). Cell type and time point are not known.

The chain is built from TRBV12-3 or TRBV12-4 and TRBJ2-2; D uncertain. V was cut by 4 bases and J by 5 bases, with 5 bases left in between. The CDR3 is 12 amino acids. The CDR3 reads CASSSGTGELFF. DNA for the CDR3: TGTGCCAGCAGTTCTGGTACCGGGGAGCTGTTTTTT.

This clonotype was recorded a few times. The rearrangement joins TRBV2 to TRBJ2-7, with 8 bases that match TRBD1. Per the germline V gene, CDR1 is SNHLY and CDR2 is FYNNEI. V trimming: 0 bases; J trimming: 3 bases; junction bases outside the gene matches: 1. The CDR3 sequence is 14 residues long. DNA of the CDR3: TGTGCCAGCAGTGAAGCTGGACAGGGCTACGAGCAGTACTTC. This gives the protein CASSEAGQGYEQYF.

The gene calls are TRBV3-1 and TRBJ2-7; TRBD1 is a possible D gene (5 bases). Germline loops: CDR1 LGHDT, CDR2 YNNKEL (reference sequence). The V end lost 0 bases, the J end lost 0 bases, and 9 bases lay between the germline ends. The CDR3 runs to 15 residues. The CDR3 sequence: CASSQDAGSSYEQYF. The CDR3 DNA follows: TGTGCCAGCAGCCAAGATGCAGGGTCCTCCTACGAGCAGTACTTC.

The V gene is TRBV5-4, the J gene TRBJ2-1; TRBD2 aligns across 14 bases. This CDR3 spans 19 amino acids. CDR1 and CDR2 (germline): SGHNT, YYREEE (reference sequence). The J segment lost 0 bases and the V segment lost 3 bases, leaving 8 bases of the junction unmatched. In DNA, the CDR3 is TGTGCCAGCAGCTCCCCCGGACTAGCGGGGGGAAACTCCTACAATGAGCAGTTCTTC. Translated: CASSSPGLAGGNSYNEQFF.

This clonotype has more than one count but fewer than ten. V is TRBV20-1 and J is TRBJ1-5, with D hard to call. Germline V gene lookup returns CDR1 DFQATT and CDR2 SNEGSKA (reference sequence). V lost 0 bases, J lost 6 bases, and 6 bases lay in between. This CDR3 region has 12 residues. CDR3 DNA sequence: TGCAGTGCTAGAGATCGGGGTCAGCCCCAGCATTTT. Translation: CSARDRGQPQHF.

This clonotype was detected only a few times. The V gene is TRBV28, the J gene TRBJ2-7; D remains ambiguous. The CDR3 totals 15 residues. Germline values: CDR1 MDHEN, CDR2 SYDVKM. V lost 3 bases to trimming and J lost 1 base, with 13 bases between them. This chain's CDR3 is CASSFGEHHSYEQYV. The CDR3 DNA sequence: TGTGCCAGCAGTTTTGGGGAACACCATTCCTACGAGCAGTACGTC.

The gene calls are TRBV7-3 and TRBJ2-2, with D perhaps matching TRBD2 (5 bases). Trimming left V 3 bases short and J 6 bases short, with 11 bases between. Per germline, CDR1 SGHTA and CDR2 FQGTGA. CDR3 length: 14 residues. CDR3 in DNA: TGTGCCAGCAGCTTTTTAGCGTCCTCCGGGGAGCTGTTTTTT. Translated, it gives CASSFLASSGELFF.

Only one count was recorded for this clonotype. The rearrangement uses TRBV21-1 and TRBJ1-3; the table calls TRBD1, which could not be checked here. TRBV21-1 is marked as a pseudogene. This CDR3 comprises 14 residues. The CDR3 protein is CASSTRTGGNTMYF. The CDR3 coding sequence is TGTGCCAGCAGCACCCGGACAGGGGGAAACACCATGTATTTT.

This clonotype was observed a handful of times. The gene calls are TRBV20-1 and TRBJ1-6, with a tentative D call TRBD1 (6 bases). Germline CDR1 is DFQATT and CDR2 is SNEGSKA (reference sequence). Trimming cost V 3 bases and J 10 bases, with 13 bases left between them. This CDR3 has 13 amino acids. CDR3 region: CSASPRGGSPLHF. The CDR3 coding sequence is TGCAGTGCTAGCCCCAGGGGCGGGTCACCCCTCCACTTT.

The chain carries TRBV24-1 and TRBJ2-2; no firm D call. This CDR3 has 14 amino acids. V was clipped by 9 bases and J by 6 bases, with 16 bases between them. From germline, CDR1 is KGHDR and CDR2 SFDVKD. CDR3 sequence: CATGDPGKAGELFF. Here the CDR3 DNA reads TGTGCCACCGGGGATCCAGGAAAGGCCGGGGAGCTGTTTTTT.

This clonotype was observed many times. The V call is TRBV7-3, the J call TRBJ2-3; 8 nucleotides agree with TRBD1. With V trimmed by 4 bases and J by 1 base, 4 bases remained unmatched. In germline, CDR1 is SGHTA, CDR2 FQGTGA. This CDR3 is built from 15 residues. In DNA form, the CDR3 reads TGTGCCAGCAGCTACAGGGGGTACGGCACAGATACGCAGTATTTT. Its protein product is CASSYRGYGTDTQYF.

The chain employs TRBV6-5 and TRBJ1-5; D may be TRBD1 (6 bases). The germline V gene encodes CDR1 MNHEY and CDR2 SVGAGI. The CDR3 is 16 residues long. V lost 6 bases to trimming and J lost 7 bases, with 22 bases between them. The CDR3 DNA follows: TGTGCCAGCAGCCCCTTCGTCCAAAGGGGGGTACAGCCCCAGCATTTT. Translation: CASSPFVQRGVQPQHF.

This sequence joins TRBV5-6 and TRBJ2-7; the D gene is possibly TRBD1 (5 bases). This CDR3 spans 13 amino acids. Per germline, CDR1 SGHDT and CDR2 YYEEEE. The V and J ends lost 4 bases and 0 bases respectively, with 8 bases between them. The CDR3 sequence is CASSGAASYEQYF. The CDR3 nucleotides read TGTGCCAGCAGCGGGGCCGCCTCCTACGAGCAGTACTTC.

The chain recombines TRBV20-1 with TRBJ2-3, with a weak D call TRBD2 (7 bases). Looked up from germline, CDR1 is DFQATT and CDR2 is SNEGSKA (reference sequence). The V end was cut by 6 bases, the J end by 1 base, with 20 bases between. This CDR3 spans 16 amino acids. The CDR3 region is CSADGGLLDGTDTQYF. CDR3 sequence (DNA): TGCAGTGCCGACGGGGGGCTACTCGACGGCACAGATACGCAGTATTTT.

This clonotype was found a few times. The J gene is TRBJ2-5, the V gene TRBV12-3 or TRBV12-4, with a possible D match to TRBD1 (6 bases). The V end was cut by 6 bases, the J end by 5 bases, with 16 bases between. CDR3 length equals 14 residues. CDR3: CASSPLGAGETQYF. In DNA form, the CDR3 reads TGTGCCAGCAGCCCCTTGGGGGCAGGGGAGACCCAGTACTTC.

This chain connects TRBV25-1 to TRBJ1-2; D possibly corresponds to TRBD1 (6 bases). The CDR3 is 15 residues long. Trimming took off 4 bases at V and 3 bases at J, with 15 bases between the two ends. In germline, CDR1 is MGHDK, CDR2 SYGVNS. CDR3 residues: CASSGGSRGYYGYTF. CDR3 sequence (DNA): TGTGCCAGCAGTGGGGGGAGCAGGGGATACTATGGCTACACCTTC.

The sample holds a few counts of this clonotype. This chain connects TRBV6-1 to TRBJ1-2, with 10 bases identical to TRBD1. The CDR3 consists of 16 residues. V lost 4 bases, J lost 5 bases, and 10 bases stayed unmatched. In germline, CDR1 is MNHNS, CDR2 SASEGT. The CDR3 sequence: CASSARDRGSVYGYTF. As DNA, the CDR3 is TGTGCCAGCAGTGCTCGGGACAGGGGTAGCGTTTATGGCTACACCTTC.

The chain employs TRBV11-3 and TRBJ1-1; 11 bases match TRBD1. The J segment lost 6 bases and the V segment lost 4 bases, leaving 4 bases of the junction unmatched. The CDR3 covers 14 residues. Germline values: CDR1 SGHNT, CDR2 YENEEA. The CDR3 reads CASSSGTGGSEAFF. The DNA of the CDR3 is TGTGCCAGCAGCTCCGGGACAGGGGGGTCTGAAGCTTTCTTT.

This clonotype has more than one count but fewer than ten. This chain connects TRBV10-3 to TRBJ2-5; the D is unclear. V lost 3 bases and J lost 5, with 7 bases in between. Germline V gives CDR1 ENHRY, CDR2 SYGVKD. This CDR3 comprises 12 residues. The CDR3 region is CAISDQFETQYF. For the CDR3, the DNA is TGTGCCATCAGTGACCAGTTTGAGACCCAGTACTTC.

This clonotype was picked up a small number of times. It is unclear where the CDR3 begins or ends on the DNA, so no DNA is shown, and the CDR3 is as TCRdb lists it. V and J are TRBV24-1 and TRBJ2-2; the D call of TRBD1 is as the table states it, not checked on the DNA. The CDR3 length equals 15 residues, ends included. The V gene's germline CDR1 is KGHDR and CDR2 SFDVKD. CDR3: CATSDPGSRRELFFF.

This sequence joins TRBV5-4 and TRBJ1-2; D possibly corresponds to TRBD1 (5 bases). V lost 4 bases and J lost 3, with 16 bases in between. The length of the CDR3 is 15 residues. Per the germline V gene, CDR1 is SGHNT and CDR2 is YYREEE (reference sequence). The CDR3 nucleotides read TGTGCCAGCAGCCCACAAGTAGGGACGGACTATGGCTACACCTTC. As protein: CASSPQVGTDYGYTF.

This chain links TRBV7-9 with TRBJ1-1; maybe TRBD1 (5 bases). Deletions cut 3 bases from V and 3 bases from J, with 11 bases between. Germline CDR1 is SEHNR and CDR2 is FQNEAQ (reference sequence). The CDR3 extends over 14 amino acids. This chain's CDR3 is CASSFYTGHTEAFF. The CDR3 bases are TGTGCCAGCAGCTTTTATACAGGACACACTGAAGCTTTCTTT. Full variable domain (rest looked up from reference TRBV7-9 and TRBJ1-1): DTGVSQNPRHKITKRGQNVTFRCDPISEHNRLYWYRQTLGQGPEFLTYFQNEAQLEKSRLLSDRFSAERPKGSFSTLEIQRTEQGDSAMYLCASSFYTGHTEAFFGQGTRLTVV.